The 20 T cell receptor beta chains below come from one sample, sequenced in a study of CD8+CD57+ T cells in acquired aplastic anemia. An expansion of CD8+CD57+ cells by flow cytometry had been shown in patients chosen for sequencing. The TCR beta profiling, which covered VDJ combination and CDR3 sequence, was carried out using genomic DNA as the template. TCRdb ran MiXCR on the reads and lists one entry per CDR3 protein. The sample consists of approximately 250,000 distinct CDR3 sequences, roughly 82% of them appearing once. What was sequenced was sorted CD4+, CD8+, or CD8+CD57+ T cells (not recorded which) from PBMCs. These receptor sequences come from a human donor with aplastic anemia.

The rearrangement links TRBV2 to TRBJ2-3; TRBD2 agrees at 14 bases. Germline V gives CDR1 SNHLY, CDR2 FYNNEI. Losses at the gene ends were 5 bases for V and 6 bases for J; bases not matched to a gene: 7. The CDR3 is 16 amino acids. For the CDR3, the DNA is TGTGCCAGCAGTAAAGGACTAGCGGGAGGTCCCGATACGCAGTATTTT. Protein: CASSKGLAGGPDTQYF.

This clonotype was counted once. The chain joins TRBV5-1 to TRBJ2-1; unclear D gene. The CDR3 has 13 residues. Germline V CDR1 and CDR2: SGHRS, YFSETQ. The V end was cut by 0 bases, the J end by 9 bases, with 10 bases between. The CDR3 DNA follows: TGCGCCAGCAGCTTGGGCAGCAACACTGAGCAGTTCTTC. Its translation is CASSLGSNTEQFF.

About this clonotype: It is likely a read error, because the conserved phenylalanine at the end of the CDR3 is missing. The DNA is omitted, as the CDR3 cannot be located on it reliably, and the CDR3 follows TCRdb's listing. The rearrangement uses TRBV7-2 and TRBJ2-3; the table gives TRBD1 as D, unverified against the DNA. The CDR3 has 13 residues if both end residues are counted. Germline V gene data show CDR1 as SGHTA and CDR2 as FQGNSA. The CDR3 loop reads CASSDGTGGTKYL.

This clonotype has just a few counts. V usage is TRBV2 and J usage is TRBJ2-1; 8 nucleotides align to TRBD1. Losses at the gene ends were 6 bases for V and 7 bases for J; bases not matched to a gene: 8. The CDR3 contains 14 residues. Germline V gene lookup returns CDR1 SNHLY and CDR2 FYNNEI. The CDR3 sequence: CASSADRGGNEQFF. The CDR3 coding sequence is TGTGCCAGCAGCGCTGACAGGGGCGGGAATGAGCAGTTCTTC.

The chain joins TRBV5-5 to TRBJ2-3; D gene unclear. The CDR3 is 12 amino acids. The germline CDR1 and CDR2 sequences are SGHKS and YYEKEE (reference sequence). V lost 0 bases and J 7 bases, leaving 6 bases between the germline ends. CDR3 in amino acids: CASSLVGNTQYF. The CDR3 bases are TGTGCCAGCAGCTTGGTGGGGAATACGCAGTATTTT.

The chain carries TRBV24-1 and TRBJ2-2; no clear D. Germline V lookup: CDR1 KGHDR, CDR2 SFDVKD. Trimming stripped 0 bases from V and 1 base from J, with 5 bases between. The CDR3 extends over 15 amino acids. CDR3 sequence: CATSDLSGNTGELFF. The CDR3 coding sequence is TGTGCCACCAGTGATTTGTCGGGGAACACCGGGGAGCTGTTTTTT.

On this clonotype: One end of the junction fails to match germline, which may point to a read error. The CDR3 protein is CASSLTGRTNEKLFF. As DNA, the CDR3 is TGTGCCAGCAGCTTAACCGGGAGGACTAATGAAAAACTGTTCTTT. The rearrangement links TRBV2 to TRBJ2-5; TRBD2 aligns across 7 bases. From germline, CDR1 is SNHLY and CDR2 FYNNEI. The length of the CDR3 is 15 residues. The variable domain in full, completed from reference TRBV2 and TRBJ2-5, reads EPEVTQTPSHQVTQMGQEVILRCVPISNHLYFYWYRQILGQKVEFLVSFYNNEISEKSEIFDDQFSVERPDGSNFTLKIRSTKLEDSAMYFCASSLTGRTNEKLFFGPGTRLLVL.

As regards this clonotype: A clone one base away is much larger, so this may be a read error. CDR3 in amino acids: CASSVGSDTQCFYTF. In DNA, the CDR3 is TGTGCCAGCAGCGTAGGGTCAGATACGCAGTGTTTTTACACCTTC. This chain joins TRBV9 and TRBJ1-2; no clear D. V gave up 0 bases and J gave up 11 bases, with 20 bases separating them. The CDR3 runs to 15 residues. The germline V gene encodes CDR1 SGDLS and CDR2 YYNGEE.

This chain links TRBV11-1 with TRBJ2-3; perhaps D is TRBD1 or TRBD2 (6 bases each). V was pared by 8 bases and J by 6 bases, with 18 bases between. The germline CDR1 and CDR2 sequences are SGHAT and FQDESV (reference sequence). This CDR3 has 14 amino acids. CDR3 region: CASGDGGTADTQYF. The CDR3 nucleotides read TGTGCCAGCGGGGACGGGGGCACAGCCGATACGCAGTATTTT.

As for this clonotype: One end of the junction varies from germline; a read error may be responsible. CDR3 nucleotides: TGTGCCAGCGGGGACGGGCTCACAGATACGCAGACCTTT. Protein sequence: CASGDGLTDTQTF. The rearrangement links TRBV2 to TRBJ1-2; tentatively, D is TRBD1 (5 bases). CDR1 SNHLY and CDR2 FYNNEI come from the germline V gene. The CDR3 extends over 13 amino acids.

The chain combines TRBV7-2 with TRBJ2-7, with a tentative D call TRBD2 (6 bases). The CDR3 totals 15 residues. CDR1 is SGHTA and CDR2 is FQGNSA in the germline V gene. V was pared by 5 bases and J by 0 bases, with 14 bases between. The chain's CDR3 is CASSPSGRSSYEQYV. The CDR3 DNA sequence: TGTGCCAGCAGCCCGAGCGGGCGTAGCTCCTACGAGCAGTACGTC.

This clonotype was detected a few times. This chain links TRBV7-9 with TRBJ1-2; D is perhaps TRBD1 (5 bases). V lost 3 bases and J 14 bases, leaving 25 bases between the germline ends. The V gene's germline CDR1 is SEHNR and CDR2 FQNEAQ (reference sequence). This CDR3 is built from 15 residues. CDR3 sequence reads: CASSFERSGGYDETF. The CDR3 DNA is TGTGCCAGCAGCTTTGAAAGAAGCGGGGGGTATGACGAGACCTTC.

Written as DNA, the CDR3 is TGTGCCAGCCGTTCTACCGGGAATAGGGGAGAGTTCGAGTACTTC. Protein sequence: CASRSTGNRGEFEYF. The genes are TRBV7-9 and TRBJ2-5; the D call may be TRBD1 or TRBD2 (5 bases each). The CDR3 contains 15 residues. Looked up from germline, CDR1 is SEHNR and CDR2 is FQNEAQ (reference sequence). Trimming cost V 8 bases and J 12 bases, with 28 bases left between them.

This clonotype was detected once. This sequence joins TRBV12-3 or TRBV12-4 and TRBJ2-7; the match to TRBD1 covers 7 bases. The CDR3 length is 15 residues. The CDR3 reads CASSSPGQPTGELYV. The CDR3 coding sequence is TGTGCCAGCAGTTCTCCGGGACAGCCCACCGGGGAGCTGTACGTC.

This sequence joins TRBV5-1 and TRBJ1-2; D possibly corresponds to TRBD1 (6 bases). V was trimmed by 7 bases and J by 3 bases, leaving 10 bases between them. Germline values: CDR1 SGHRS, CDR2 YFSETQ. The CDR3 runs to 12 residues. CDR3 region: CASQGMDYGYTF. The DNA of the CDR3 is TGCGCCAGCCAGGGGATGGACTATGGCTACACCTTC.

Points on this clonotype: This may be a read error: a much more frequent sequence differs by one nucleotide. The chain couples TRBV11-3 to TRBJ1-6, with no clear D. The CDR3 length is 14 residues. Trimming cost V 0 bases and J 9 bases, with 9 bases left between them. CDR1 and CDR2 (germline): SGHNT, YENEEA. The CDR3 bases are TGTGCCAGCAGCTTAGATCTGATAGTTTCACCCCTCCACTTT. This codes for CASSLDLIVSPLHF.

With respect to this clonotype: Relative to the germline gene, one junction end is altered; a read error may explain this. The rearrangement uses TRBV11-1 and TRBJ2-5, with D hard to call. The CDR3 has 14 residues. Germline V gives CDR1 SGHAT, CDR2 FQDESV (reference sequence). CDR3 in amino acids: CATSLGSTQETQYF. The CDR3 nucleotides are TGTGCCACCAGCTTGGGTTCCACACAAGAGACCCAGTACTTC.

Concerning this clonotype itself: One end of the junction fails to match germline, which may point to a read error. CDR3 bases: TGTGCCAGCAGCTATTATCCAGACGGGCCAGCCCTGCCCTTT. Protein: CASSYYPDGPALPF. The chain has TRBV7-8 and TRBJ1-5; D remains unclear. Per the germline V gene, CDR1 is SGHVS and CDR2 is FQNEAQ. The length of the CDR3 is 14 residues.

Turning to this clonotype: The junction shows a germline mismatch at one end, possibly a read error. This rearrangement joins TRBV7-9 to TRBJ2-3; tentatively, D is TRBD1 (6 bases). In germline, CDR1 is SEHNR, CDR2 FQNEAQ (reference sequence). The length of the CDR3 is 13 residues. CDR3 nucleotide sequence: TGTGCCAGCGGGGGCAGGGTAAATGATACGCTGTATTTT. Translating gives CASGGRVNDTLYF. Supplemented by reference TRBV7-9 and TRBJ2-3, the full variable domain reads DTGVSQNPRHKITKRGQNVTFRCDPISEHNRLYWYRQTLGQGPEFLTYFQNEAQLEKSRLLSDRFSAERPKGSFSTLEIQRTEQGDSAMYLCASGGRVNDTLYFGPGTRLTVL.

About this clonotype: This CDR3 is missing its conserved last phenylalanine or tryptophan, likely due to a read error. The DNA is omitted, as the CDR3 cannot be located on it reliably, and the CDR3 follows TCRdb's listing. The chain uses TRBV7-9 and TRBJ2-1. CDR1 and CDR2 from the germline V gene are SEHNR and FQNEAQ (reference sequence). The CDR3 length is 13 residues, termini included. The CDR3 here is CASSQAGRNYEQY.